Presented here are 8 T cell receptor beta chains from one specimen sequenced in a study of T cells in Graves' hyperthyroidism and ophthalmopathy. RNA transcripts provided the source from which TCR beta CDR3 regions were amplified. First-round RT-PCR of the TCR CDR3 relied on the HTBI primer set. TCRdb analysed the multiplex PCR reads with MiXCR anew, one entry per CDR3 protein. The table lists about 420,000 distinct CDR3 sequences, approximately 13% of them singletons. The sample taken for sequencing was blood. These receptors all come from a woman aged 18-29 years with Graves' hyperthyroidism.

The CDR3 nucleotides read TGTGCCAGCAGTTCCCCGGACAGGCAGCAGCAGTTCTTC. As protein: CASSSPDRQQQFF. This chain joins TRBV6-1 and TRBJ2-1, with TRBD1 matching 7 bases. Losses at the gene ends were 5 bases for V and 11 bases for J; bases not matched to a gene: 9. The CDR3 loop spans 13 amino acids. CDR1 is MNHNS, CDR2 SASEGT, per germline.

This clonotype was counted a few times. The V gene is TRBV5-1, the J gene TRBJ2-7; no reliable D call. Germline lookup yields CDR1 SGHRS and CDR2 YFSETQ. The CDR3 consists of 13 residues. The V end lost 0 bases, the J end lost 7 bases, and 11 bases lay between the germline ends. The CDR3 here is CASSLDQVVEQYF. The CDR3 nucleotides read TGCGCCAGCAGCTTGGACCAGGTTGTGGAGCAGTACTTC.

This rearrangement joins TRBV7-9 to TRBJ2-7, with 9 bases matching TRBD1. V lost 6 bases to trimming and J lost 2 bases; unmatched junction nucleotides: 8. This CDR3 contains 15 residues. The V gene's germline CDR1 is SEHNR and CDR2 FQNEAQ (reference sequence). The CDR3 DNA reads TGTGCCAGCAGTGATATGACAGGGGGGGCCTACGAGCAGTACTTC. Protein: CASSDMTGGAYEQYF. The variable domain in full, with the rest retrieved from reference TRBV7-9 and TRBJ2-7, is DTGVSQNPRHKITKRGQNVTFRCDPISEHNRLYWYRQTLGQGPEFLTYFQNEAQLEKSRLLSDRFSAERPKGSFSTLEIQRTEQGDSAMYLCASSDMTGGAYEQYFGPGTRLTVT.

This clonotype has a count of ten or more. The J gene is TRBJ2-7, the V gene TRBV6-1, with TRBD1 matching over 7 bases. Germline CDR1 is MNHNS and CDR2 is SASEGT. J lost 2 bases, V lost 6 bases, and 7 bases had no gene match. CDR3 size: 14 residues. The CDR3 sequence is CASRGTDRAYEQYF. In DNA form, the CDR3 reads TGTGCCAGCAGGGGGACAGACAGAGCCTACGAGCAGTACTTC.

The chain employs TRBV11-2 and TRBJ2-3; 9 bases line up with TRBD1. Trimming cost V 6 bases and J 5 bases; bases outside gene matches: 12. The CDR3 is 16 amino acids. CDR1 and CDR2 (germline): SGHAT, FQNNGV. The CDR3 is CASSPGQGSGIDTQYF. CDR3 coding DNA: TGTGCCAGCAGTCCGGGACAGGGATCGGGCATAGATACGCAGTATTTT.

This clonotype was recorded at least ten times. The chain has TRBV4-1 and TRBJ1-1; a weak D match, TRBD1 (5 bases). The V gene lost 0 bases and the J gene lost 3 bases, with 11 bases spanning the gap. This CDR3 has 15 residues. CDR1 is MGHRA, CDR2 YSYEKL, per germline. CDR3 in amino acids: CASSQDHRRDTEAFF. CDR3 in DNA: TGCGCCAGCAGCCAAGATCACAGGAGGGACACTGAAGCTTTCTTT.

Ten or more counts support this clonotype. The chain carries TRBV30 and TRBJ2-7, with TRBD1 identical over 9 bases. The length of the CDR3 is 14 residues. Trimming removed 3 bases from V and 3 bases from J; junction bases left unmatched: 6. Germline V lookup: CDR1 GTSNPN, CDR2 SVGIG (reference sequence). Here the CDR3 DNA reads TGTGCCTGGAGGAAACAGGGGGCAGGCTACGAGCAGTACTTC. Protein: CAWRKQGAGYEQYF.

This clonotype was recorded many times. The chain has TRBV12-3 or TRBV12-4 and TRBJ2-7, with 7 bases fitting TRBD1. The CDR3 consists of 14 residues. The V segment lost 6 bases and the J segment 1 base; nucleotides outside the gene matches: 6. The DNA for the CDR3 is TGTGCCAGCAGCCGGGACAGCGGTTCCTACGAGCAGTACTTC. It is translated as CASSRDSGSYEQYF.